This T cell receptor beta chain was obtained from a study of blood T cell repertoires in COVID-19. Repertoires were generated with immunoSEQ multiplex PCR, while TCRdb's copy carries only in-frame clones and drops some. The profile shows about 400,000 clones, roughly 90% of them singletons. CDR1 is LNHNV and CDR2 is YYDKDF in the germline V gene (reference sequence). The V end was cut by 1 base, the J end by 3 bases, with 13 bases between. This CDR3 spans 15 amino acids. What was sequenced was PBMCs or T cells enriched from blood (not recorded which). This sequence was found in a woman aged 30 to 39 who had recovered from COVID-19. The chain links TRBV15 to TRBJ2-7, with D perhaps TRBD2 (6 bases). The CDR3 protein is CATSRGKSGHYEQYF. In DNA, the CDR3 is TGTGCCACCAGCAGAGGAAAGAGCGGGCACTACGAGCAGTACTTC.